These T cell receptor beta chains were read from a single sample in a study of cytomegalovirus exposure and HLA in healthy donors. Repertoires were generated with immunoSEQ multiplex PCR, while TCRdb's copy carries only in-frame clones and drops some. The table has fewer than 200,000 clones, 82% seen once. Sequenced sample: PBMCs. The receptors come from a woman aged 50 to 60 in good health and CMV-seronegative. Both conserved end residues are part of each CDR3. A D gene is named only where the DNA matches it firmly. Part of the rows lack a size; the others show once, few, many or a class for expanded clones.

TRBJ2-2 | NA | 14 | NA | TRBV28 | CASSYTGLPGELFF | TGTGCCAGCAGTTACACAGGGCTTCCCGGGGAGCTGTTTTTT
TRBJ1-1 | TRBD1 | 18 | NA | TRBV28 | CASSLFPTGPRRMTEAFF | TGTGCCAGCAGTTTATTTCCGACAGGGCCACGTAGGATGACTGAAGCTTTCTTT
TRBJ2-4 | NA | 15 | NA | TRBV5-6 | CASTPRRGAKNIQYF | TGTGCCAGCACCCCTAGAAGAGGGGCCAAAAACATTCAGTACTTC
TRBJ2-5 | TRBD2 | 14 | NA | TRBV7-9 | CASSLVAGEGTQYF | TGTGCCAGCAGCTTAGTTGCGGGAGAGGGGACCCAGTACTTC
TRBJ1-2 | NA | 17 | NA | TRBV5-1 | CASTLFRGGTMDYGYTF | TGCGCCAGCACCCTTTTCCGGGGGGGGACTATGGACTATGGCTACACCTTC
TRBJ1-2 | NA | 13 | few | TRBV28 | CASKGSQGGGYTF | TGTGCCAGCAAGGGTAGCCAGGGTGGAGGCTACACCTTC
TRBJ2-3 | NA | 15 | NA | TRBV7-8 | CASSPTGSSTDTQYF | TGTGCCAGCAGCCCGACAGGTTCTAGCACAGATACGCAGTATTTT
TRBJ1-1 | TRBD1 | 14 | NA | TRBV7-3 | CASSPTGTGRGAFF | TGTGCCAGCAGCCCCACTGGGACAGGGCGAGGAGCTTTCTTT
TRBJ2-5 | TRBD2 | 14 | NA | TRBV10-3 | CAISESVGGETQYF | TGTGCCATCAGTGAGTCGGTGGGGGGGGAGACCCAGTACTTC
TRBJ2-3 | TRBD2 | 20 | NA | TRBV29-1 | CSVEGRASGRAQVMADTQYF | TGCAGCGTTGAGGGTCGGGCTAGCGGGAGGGCCCAGGTTATGGCAGATACGCAGTATTTT
TRBJ2-5 | NA | 15 | NA | TRBV11-3 | CASSNSGFHSETQYF | TGTGCCAGCAGCAACTCAGGGTTTCACTCGGAGACCCAGTACTTC
TRBJ2-1 | TRBD2 | 15 | NA | TRBV27 | CASSSLAGAYNEQFF | TGTGCCAGCAGTTCGCTAGCGGGAGCTTACAATGAGCAGTTCTTC
TRBJ2-1 | TRBD2 | 15 | NA | TRBV6-6 | CASRAQRGSYNEQFF | TGTGCCAGCAGAGCCCAGCGGGGGAGCTACAATGAGCAGTTCTTC
TRBJ2-1 | NA | 15 | NA | TRBV28 | CASSTLGSSYNEQFF | TGTGCCAGCAGCACACTAGGCTCCAGTTACAATGAGCAGTTCTTC
TRBJ2-1 | NA | 16 | NA | TRBV11-2 | CASSTPRGKIYNEQFF | TGTGCCAGCAGCACCCCTCGGGGGAAAATTTACAATGAGCAGTTCTTC